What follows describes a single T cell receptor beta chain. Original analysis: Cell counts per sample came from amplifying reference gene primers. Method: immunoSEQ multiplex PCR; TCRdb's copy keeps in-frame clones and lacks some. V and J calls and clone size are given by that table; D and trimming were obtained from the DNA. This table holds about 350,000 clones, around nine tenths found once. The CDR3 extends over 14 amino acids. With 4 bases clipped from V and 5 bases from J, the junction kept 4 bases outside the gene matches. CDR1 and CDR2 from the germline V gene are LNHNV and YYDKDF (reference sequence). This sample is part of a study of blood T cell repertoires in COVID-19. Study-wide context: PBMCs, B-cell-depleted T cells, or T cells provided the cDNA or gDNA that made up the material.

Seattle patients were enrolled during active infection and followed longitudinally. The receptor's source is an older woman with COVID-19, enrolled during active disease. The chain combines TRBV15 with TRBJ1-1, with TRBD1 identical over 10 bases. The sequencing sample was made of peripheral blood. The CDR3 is CATSTRDRGTEAFF. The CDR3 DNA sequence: TGTGCCACCAGCACCCGGGACAGGGGTACTGAAGCTTTCTTT.